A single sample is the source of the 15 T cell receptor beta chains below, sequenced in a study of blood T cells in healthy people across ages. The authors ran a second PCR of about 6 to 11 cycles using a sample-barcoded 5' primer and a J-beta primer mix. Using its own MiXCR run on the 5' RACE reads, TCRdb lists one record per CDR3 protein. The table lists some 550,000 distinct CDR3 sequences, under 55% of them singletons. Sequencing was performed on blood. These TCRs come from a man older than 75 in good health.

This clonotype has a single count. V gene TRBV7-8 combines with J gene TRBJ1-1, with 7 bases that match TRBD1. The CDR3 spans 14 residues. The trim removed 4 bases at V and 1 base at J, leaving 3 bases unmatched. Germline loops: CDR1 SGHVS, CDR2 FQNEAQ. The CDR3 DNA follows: TGTGCCAGCAGCTCGACAGGGCCGAACACTGAAGCTTTCTTT. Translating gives CASSSTGPNTEAFF.

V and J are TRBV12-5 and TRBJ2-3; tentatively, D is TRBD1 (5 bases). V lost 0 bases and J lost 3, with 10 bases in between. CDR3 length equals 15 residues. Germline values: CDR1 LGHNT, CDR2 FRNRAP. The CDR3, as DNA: TGTGCTAGTGGTTTGGTCCAGGGCGCGACAGATACGCAGTATTTT. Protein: CASGLVQGATDTQYF.

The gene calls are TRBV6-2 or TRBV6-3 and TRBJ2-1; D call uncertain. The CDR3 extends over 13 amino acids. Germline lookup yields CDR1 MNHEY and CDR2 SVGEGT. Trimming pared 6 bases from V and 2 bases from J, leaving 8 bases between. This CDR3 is CASRRQAYNEQFF. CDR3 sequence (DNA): TGTGCCAGCAGAAGGCAGGCCTACAATGAGCAGTTCTTC.

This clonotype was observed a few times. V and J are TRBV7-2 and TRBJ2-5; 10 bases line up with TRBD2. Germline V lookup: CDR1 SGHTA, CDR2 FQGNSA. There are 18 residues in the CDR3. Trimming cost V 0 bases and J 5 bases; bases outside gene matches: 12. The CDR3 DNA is TGTGCCAGCAGCTTAGCAAAAGCGGGAGGGCCCTACGTTGAGACCCAGTACTTC. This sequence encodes CASSLAKAGGPYVETQYF.

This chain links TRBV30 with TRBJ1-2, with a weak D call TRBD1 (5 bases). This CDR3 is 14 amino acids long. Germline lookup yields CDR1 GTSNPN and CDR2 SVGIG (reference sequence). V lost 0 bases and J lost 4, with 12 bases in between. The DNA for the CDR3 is TGTGCCTGGAGTGTAAACGGCAGGGTCTATGGCTACACCTTC. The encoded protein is CAWSVNGRVYGYTF. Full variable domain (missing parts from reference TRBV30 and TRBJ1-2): SQTIHQWPATLVQPVGSPLSLECTVEGTSNPNLYWYRQAAGRGLQLLFYSVGIGQISSEVPQNLSASRPQDRQFILSSKKLLLSDSGFYLCAWSVNGRVYGYTFGSGTRLTVV.

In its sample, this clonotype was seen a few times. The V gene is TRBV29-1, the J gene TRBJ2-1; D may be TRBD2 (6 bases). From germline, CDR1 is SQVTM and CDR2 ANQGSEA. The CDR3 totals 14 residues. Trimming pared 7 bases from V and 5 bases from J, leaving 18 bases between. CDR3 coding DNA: TGCAGCGGGACCCTGGGCGGGGCCGACAATGAGCAGTTCTTC. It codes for CSGTLGGADNEQFF.

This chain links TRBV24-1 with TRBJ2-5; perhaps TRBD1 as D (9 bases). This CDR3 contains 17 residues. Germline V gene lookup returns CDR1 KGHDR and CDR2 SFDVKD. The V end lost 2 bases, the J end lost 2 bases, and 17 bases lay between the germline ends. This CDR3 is CATSDYSSGTGQETQYF. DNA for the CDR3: TGTGCCACCAGTGATTATAGTAGCGGGACAGGGCAAGAGACCCAGTACTTC.

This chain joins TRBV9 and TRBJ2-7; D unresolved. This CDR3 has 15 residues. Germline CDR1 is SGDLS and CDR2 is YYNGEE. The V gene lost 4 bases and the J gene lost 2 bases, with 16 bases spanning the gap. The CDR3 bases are TGTGCCAGCAGCCCCCATCCTACGTTAACCTACGAGCAGTACTTC. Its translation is CASSPHPTLTYEQYF.

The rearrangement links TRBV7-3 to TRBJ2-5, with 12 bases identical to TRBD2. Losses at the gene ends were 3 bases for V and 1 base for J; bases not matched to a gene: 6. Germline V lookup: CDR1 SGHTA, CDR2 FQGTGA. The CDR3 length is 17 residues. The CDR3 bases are TGTGCCAGCAGCTTCCAGGCTAGCGGGGGGGGCCAAGAGACCCAGTACTTC. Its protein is CASSFQASGGGQETQYF.

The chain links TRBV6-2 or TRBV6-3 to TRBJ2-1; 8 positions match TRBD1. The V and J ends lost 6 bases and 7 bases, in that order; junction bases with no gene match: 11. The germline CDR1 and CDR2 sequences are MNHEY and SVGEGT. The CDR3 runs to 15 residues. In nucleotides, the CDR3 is TGTGCCAGCAGCCCTGACAGGGGAGTGAGGAATGAGCAGTTCTTC. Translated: CASSPDRGVRNEQFF.

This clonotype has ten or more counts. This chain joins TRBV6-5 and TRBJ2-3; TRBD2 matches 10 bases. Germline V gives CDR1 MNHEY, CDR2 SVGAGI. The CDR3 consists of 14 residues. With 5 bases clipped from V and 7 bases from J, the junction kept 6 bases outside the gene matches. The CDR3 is CASSSGRARNTQYF. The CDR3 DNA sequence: TGTGCCAGCAGTAGCGGGAGGGCCCGCAATACGCAGTATTTT.

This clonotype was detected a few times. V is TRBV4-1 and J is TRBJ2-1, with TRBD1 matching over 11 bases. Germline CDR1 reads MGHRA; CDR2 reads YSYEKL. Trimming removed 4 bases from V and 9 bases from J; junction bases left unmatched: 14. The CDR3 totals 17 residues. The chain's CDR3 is CASSRYEGTGGIGEQFF. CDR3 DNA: TGCGCCAGCAGCCGATATGAGGGGACAGGGGGAATTGGTGAGCAGTTCTTC.

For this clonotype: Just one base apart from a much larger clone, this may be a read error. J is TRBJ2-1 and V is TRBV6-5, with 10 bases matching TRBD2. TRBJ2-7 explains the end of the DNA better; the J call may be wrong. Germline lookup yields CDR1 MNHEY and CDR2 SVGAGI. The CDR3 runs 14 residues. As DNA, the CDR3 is TGTGCCAGCAAGAGGAGCGGGAGGGGGGGTGAGCAGTACTTC. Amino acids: CASKRSGRGGEQYF.

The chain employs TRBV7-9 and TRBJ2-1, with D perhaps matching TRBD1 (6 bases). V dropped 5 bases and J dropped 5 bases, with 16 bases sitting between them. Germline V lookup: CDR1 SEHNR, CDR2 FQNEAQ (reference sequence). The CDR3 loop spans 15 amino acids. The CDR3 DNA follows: TGTGCCAGCAGCGAGAGGGGGACCCCCAACAATGAGCAGTTCTTC. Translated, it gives CASSERGTPNNEQFF. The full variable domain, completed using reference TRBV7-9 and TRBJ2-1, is DTGVSQNPRHKITKRGQNVTFRCDPISEHNRLYWYRQTLGQGPEFLTYFQNEAQLEKSRLLSDRFSAERPKGSFSTLEIQRTEQGDSAMYLCASSERGTPNNEQFFGPGTRLTVL.

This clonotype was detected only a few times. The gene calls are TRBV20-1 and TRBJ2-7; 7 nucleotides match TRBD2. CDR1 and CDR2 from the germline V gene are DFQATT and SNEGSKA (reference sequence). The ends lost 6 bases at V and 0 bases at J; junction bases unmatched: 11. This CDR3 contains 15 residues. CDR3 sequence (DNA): TGCAGTGCAGGACCGGGGGGAGCCCGCTCCTACGAGCAGTACTTC. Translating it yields CSAGPGGARSYEQYF.